Listed here are 26 T cell receptor beta chains from one sample, sequenced in a study of PD-L1 blockade in urothelial cancer. Repertoires were generated with immunoSEQ multiplex PCR, while TCRdb's copy carries only in-frame clones and drops some. This table holds tens of thousands of clones, roughly 89% found once. Regarding time point: pretreatment peripheral blood. The specimen comprised PBMCs, sampled around atezolizumab (anti-PD-L1) treatment. Receptors were obtained from a woman in her 70s with urothelial cancer.

The chain has TRBV9 and TRBJ2-1, with 8 bases lining up with TRBD2. Per germline, CDR1 SGDLS and CDR2 YYNGEE. The trim removed 4 bases at V and 0 bases at J, leaving 6 bases unmatched. The CDR3 contains 16 residues. The CDR3: CASSPLSGNSYNEQFF. The CDR3 DNA reads TGTGCCAGCAGCCCCCTTAGCGGGAACTCCTACAATGAGCAGTTCTTC. Together with reference TRBV9 and TRBJ2-1, the CDR3 gives the full variable domain: DSGVTQTPKHLITATGQRVTLRCSPRSGDLSVYWYQQSLDQGLQFLIQYYNGEERAKGNILERFSAQQFPDLHSELNLSSLELGDSALYFCASSPLSGNSYNEQFFGPGTRLTVL.

This chain connects TRBV7-8 to TRBJ2-5, with 16 bases fitting TRBD2. The CDR3 runs 19 residues. With V trimmed by 1 base and J by 4 bases, 9 bases remained unmatched. The germline V gene encodes CDR1 SGHVS and CDR2 FQNEAQ. The CDR3 loop reads CASSLGGTSGRAFSETQYF. The CDR3 coding sequence is TGTGCCAGCAGCTTAGGGGGGACTAGCGGGAGGGCTTTTTCAGAGACCCAGTACTTC.

The chain recombines TRBV6-6 with TRBJ2-5, with 10 bases identical to TRBD1. The CDR3 totals 15 residues. Germline V lookup: CDR1 MNHNY, CDR2 SVGAGI (reference sequence). The V segment lost 5 bases and the J segment 6 bases; nucleotides outside the gene matches: 9. As DNA, the CDR3 is TGTGCCAGCAGTACCGGGACAGGGGTACAAAAGACCCAGTACTTC. Translation: CASSTGTGVQKTQYF.

The chain uses TRBV7-9 and TRBJ2-5; 9 bases are a match to TRBD1. J was trimmed by 4 bases and V by 5 bases; bases with no gene match: 14. The CDR3 sequence is 17 residues long. The germline CDR1 and CDR2 sequences are SEHNR and FQNEAQ (reference sequence). This CDR3 reads CASSRSAGTGLGETQYF. The CDR3 DNA sequence: TGTGCCAGCAGCAGATCCGCCGGGACAGGGCTTGGAGAGACCCAGTACTTC.

The chain has TRBV7-3 and TRBJ2-1; 7 bases match TRBD2. V was pared by 4 bases and J by 7 bases, with 10 bases of the junction left unmatched. The germline V gene encodes CDR1 SGHTA and CDR2 FQGTGA. The CDR3 runs to 15 residues. The CDR3 region is CASSSRGVGFNEQFF. The DNA of the CDR3 is TGTGCCAGCAGCTCCCGGGGGGTGGGCTTTAATGAGCAGTTCTTC. The whole variable domain, filled in from reference TRBV7-3 and TRBJ2-1, reads GAGVSQTPSNKVTEKGKYVELRCDPISGHTALYWYRQSLGQGPEFLIYFQGTGAADDSGLPNDRFFAVRPEGSVSTLKIQRTERGDSAVYLCASSSRGVGFNEQFFGPGTRLTVL.

The genes are TRBV5-1 and TRBJ2-5; a possible D gene is TRBD1 (5 bases). CDR3 length: 14 residues. Germline lookup yields CDR1 SGHRS and CDR2 YFSETQ. The V end lost 0 bases, the J end lost 4 bases, and 10 bases lay between the germline ends. CDR3 sequence: CASSLAVGVETQYF. The CDR3 coding sequence is TGCGCCAGCAGCTTGGCCGTAGGGGTAGAGACCCAGTACTTC.

This clone was seen a single time. This chain connects TRBV7-6 to TRBJ2-1; 16 bases are a match to TRBD2. V dropped 5 bases and J dropped 2; count of bases not matched to a gene: 6. Germline values: CDR1 SGHVS, CDR2 FNYEAQ. This CDR3 comprises 18 residues. CDR3 nucleotides: TGTGCCAGCAGCCTTTACGGGACTAGCGGGGGGGCCTACAATGAGCAGTTCTTC. Translated, it gives CASSLYGTSGGAYNEQFF.

The chain links TRBV2 to TRBJ2-7, with TRBD1 matching 7 bases. CDR3 length: 13 amino acids. The V gene's germline CDR1 is SNHLY and CDR2 FYNNEI. V lost 6 bases to trimming and J lost 5 bases; unmatched junction nucleotides: 7. CDR3 sequence reads: CASSPTGLNEQYF. The CDR3 DNA sequence: TGTGCCAGCAGCCCGACAGGGCTCAACGAGCAGTACTTC.

The chain has TRBV19 and TRBJ2-2, with D possibly being TRBD1 (5 bases). There are 12 residues in the CDR3. Germline V gene data show CDR1 as LNHDA and CDR2 as SQIVND (reference sequence). Trimming took 5 bases from V and 6 from J, leaving 7 bases between them. CDR3 residues: CASSVGPGELFF. CDR3 in DNA: TGTGCCAGTAGTGTGGGGCCCGGGGAGCTGTTTTTT. The full variable domain, with the rest looked up from reference TRBV19 and TRBJ2-2, is DGGITQSPKYLFRKEGQNVTLSCEQNLNHDAMYWYRQDPGQGLRLIYYSQIVNDFQKGDIAEGYSVSREKKESFPLTVTSAQKNPTAFYLCASSVGPGELFFGEGSRLTVL.

The chain combines TRBV11-2 with TRBJ2-7; TRBD2 agrees at 10 bases. Germline V lookup: CDR1 SGHAT, CDR2 FQNNGV. Germline trimming cut 4 bases from V and 2 bases from J; bases unmatched to any gene: 14. The CDR3 runs 18 residues. The CDR3 sequence is CASSSRGSSGSRTYEQYF. DNA of the CDR3: TGTGCCAGCAGCTCAAGGGGGTCTAGCGGGAGTCGCACCTACGAGCAGTACTTC.

The chain is built from TRBV4-1 and TRBJ2-3; 12 nucleotides align to TRBD2. This CDR3 is built from 20 residues. J lost 3 bases, V lost 3 bases, and 16 bases had no gene match. Germline CDR1 and CDR2: MGHRA and YSYEKL. This CDR3 reads CASSHPRLAGDLRVTDTQYF. The CDR3 nucleotides read TGCGCCAGCAGCCATCCCAGACTAGCGGGGGACCTAAGAGTAACAGATACGCAGTATTTT.

The chain employs TRBV4-1 and TRBJ1-2; weak D call: TRBD1 (6 bases). The V and J ends lost 1 base and 5 bases respectively, with 23 bases between them. Germline assignment: CDR1 MGHRA and CDR2 YSYEKL. The CDR3 has 18 amino acids. CDR3 bases: TGCGCCAGCAGCCAAGCCGGGCGAACGACAGAGGGGGTATATGGCTACACCTTC. Translating it yields CASSQAGRTTEGVYGYTF.

The chain joins TRBV7-6 to TRBJ2-1; the match to TRBD1 covers 10 bases. Germline V gene sequence: CDR1 SGHVS, CDR2 FNYEAQ. V lost 8 bases to trimming and J lost 6 bases; unmatched junction nucleotides: 7. The CDR3 length is 14 residues. The CDR3 region is CASGMDRGFNEQFF. CDR3 DNA: TGTGCCAGCGGAATGGACAGGGGGTTCAATGAGCAGTTCTTC.

Only one count was recorded for this clone. The chain recombines TRBV11-2 with TRBJ2-2; weak D call: TRBD2 (7 bases). The CDR3 is 17 residues long. Per the germline V gene, CDR1 is SGHAT and CDR2 is FQNNGV. The ends were cut back, 5 bases at V and 4 bases at J, with 20 bases in the middle. CDR3 DNA sequence: TGTGCCAGCAGCCGCGTCGGTGGGCGGGGGCGCACCGGGGAGCTGTTTTTT. This encodes CASSRVGGRGRTGELFF.

The chain links TRBV5-1 to TRBJ2-1; D might be TRBD1 (6 bases). Trimming left V 0 bases short and J 0 bases short, with 13 bases between. Germline CDR1 and CDR2: SGHRS and YFSETQ. This CDR3 region has 17 residues. The CDR3 spells CASSLVSTGLSYNEQFF. CDR3 coding DNA: TGCGCCAGCAGCTTGGTGTCGACAGGCCTCTCCTACAATGAGCAGTTCTTC.

The chain has TRBV4-3 and TRBJ2-2; 11 positions agree with TRBD2. The V and J ends lost 4 bases and 5 bases, in that order; junction bases with no gene match: 9. This CDR3 is built from 17 residues. The germline gives CDR1 LGHNA, CDR2 YSLEER. The CDR3 nucleotides are TGCGCCAGCAGCCCCCATAGCGGGGGGGCTGGTACCGGGGAGCTGTTTTTT. It encodes CASSPHSGGAGTGELFF.

This clone was detected once. The J gene is TRBJ1-1, the V gene TRBV6-1, with 8 nucleotides matching TRBD1. The CDR3 loop spans 15 amino acids. V lost 6 bases and J lost 5; bases outside the gene matches: 11. Per germline, CDR1 MNHNS and CDR2 SASEGT. The CDR3 spells CASRADRDSGTEAFF. The CDR3, as DNA: TGTGCCAGCAGGGCGGACAGGGACTCGGGAACTGAAGCTTTCTTT.

This clone showed up just once. The V call is TRBV29-1, the J call TRBJ1-1; 9 bases fit TRBD1. V shed 4 bases and J 6 bases; nucleotides not matched to a gene: 3. The CDR3 covers 12 residues. CDR1 SQVTM and CDR2 ANQGSEA come from the germline V gene. In DNA form, the CDR3 reads TGCAGCGTTGGACAGGGGGAGGCTGAAGCTTTCTTT. Protein product: CSVGQGEAEAFF.

Only a few counts were recorded for this clone. The chain joins TRBV7-9 to TRBJ1-2, with D perhaps TRBD1 (5 bases). CDR3 length equals 15 residues. Trimming stripped 3 bases from V and 1 base from J, with 12 bases between. Germline-derived CDR1 and CDR2 are SEHNR and FQNEAQ (reference sequence). CDR3 sequence reads: CASSFNEGLNYGYTF. DNA of the CDR3: TGTGCCAGCAGCTTTAACGAGGGACTTAACTATGGCTACACCTTC.

The rearrangement uses TRBV9 and TRBJ2-1; tentatively, D is TRBD1 (5 bases). CDR1 and CDR2 (germline): SGDLS, YYNGEE. The CDR3 contains 15 residues. Trimming pared 0 bases from V and 7 bases from J, leaving 14 bases between. CDR3: CASSVGRGPFNEQFF. Written as DNA, the CDR3 is TGTGCCAGCAGCGTAGGTAGGGGCCCCTTTAATGAGCAGTTCTTC.

The CDR3 loop is CASSRDYLQETQYF. DNA for the CDR3: TGTGCCAGCAGTAGGGACTATCTCCAAGAGACCCAGTACTTC. The chain couples TRBV2 to TRBJ2-5; TRBD2 agrees at 7 bases. This CDR3 region has 14 residues. Trimming at V came to 5 bases and at J to 1 base, leaving 4 bases not matched to a gene. CDR1 and CDR2 (germline): SNHLY, FYNNEI.

This chain uses TRBV7-3 with TRBJ2-5, with TRBD1 matching 8 bases. V lost 4 bases and J lost 1; bases outside the gene matches: 5. The CDR3 is 15 amino acids. The germline gives CDR1 SGHTA, CDR2 FQGTGA. The DNA for the CDR3 is TGTGCCAGCAGCTGGACAGGGTCCTTCCAAGAGACCCAGTACTTC. Translated: CASSWTGSFQETQYF.

The V call is TRBV5-1, the J call TRBJ2-1; 7 bases map to TRBD2. CDR3 size: 13 residues. Looked up from germline, CDR1 is SGHRS and CDR2 is YFSETQ. V trimming: 4 bases; J trimming: 6 bases; junction bases outside the gene matches: 4. The CDR3 DNA sequence: TGCGCCAGCAGCACGGGAGGACCCAATGAGCAGTTCTTC. Translated, it gives CASSTGGPNEQFF.

The chain carries TRBV27 and TRBJ2-7; the match to TRBD1 covers 9 bases. The CDR3 totals 15 residues. The V gene's germline CDR1 is MNHEY and CDR2 SMNVEV (reference sequence). With 8 bases clipped from V and 1 base from J, the junction kept 9 bases outside the gene matches. The CDR3 DNA follows: TGTGCCAGCGCAACCGGGACAGGGTATTCCTACGAGCAGTACTTC. Encoded protein: CASATGTGYSYEQYF.

This clone has just one count. The J gene is TRBJ1-2, the V gene TRBV29-1, with D perhaps matching TRBD1 (6 bases). The CDR3 loop spans 16 amino acids. With 4 bases removed from V and 2 bases from J, the gap between germline ends came to 20 bases. Germline assignment: CDR1 SQVTM and CDR2 ANQGSEA. CDR3: CSVVSGTYLLNYGYTF. The CDR3 nucleotides read TGCAGCGTTGTAAGTGGGACATATCTGCTGAACTATGGCTACACCTTC.

V gene TRBV5-5 combines with J gene TRBJ2-1; D gene ambiguous. The CDR3 spans 12 residues. Germline CDR1 and CDR2: SGHKS and YYEKEE (reference sequence). V was trimmed by 2 bases and J by 9 bases, leaving 9 bases between them. CDR3 protein: CASSFGSFEQFF. The CDR3 DNA follows: TGTGCCAGCAGCTTCGGGTCGTTTGAGCAGTTCTTC.